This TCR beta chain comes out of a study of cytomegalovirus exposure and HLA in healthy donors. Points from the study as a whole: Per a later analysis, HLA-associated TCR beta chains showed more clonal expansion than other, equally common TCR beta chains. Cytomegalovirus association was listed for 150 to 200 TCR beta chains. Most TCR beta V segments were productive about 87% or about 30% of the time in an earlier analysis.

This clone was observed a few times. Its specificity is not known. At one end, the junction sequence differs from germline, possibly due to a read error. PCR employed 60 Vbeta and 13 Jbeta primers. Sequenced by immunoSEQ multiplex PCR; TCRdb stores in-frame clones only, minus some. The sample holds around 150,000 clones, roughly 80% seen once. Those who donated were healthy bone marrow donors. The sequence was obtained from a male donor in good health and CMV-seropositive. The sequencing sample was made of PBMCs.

Written as DNA, the CDR3 is TGCGCCAGCAGCCAAAGACGGTTGTGGGCTATAGGGGCCAACGGCCTGACTTTC. Translating it yields CASSQRRLWAIGANGLTF. J is TRBJ2-6 and V is TRBV4-1; D might be TRBD1 (5 bases). The CDR3 is 18 residues long. Per germline, CDR1 MGHRA and CDR2 YSYEKL.